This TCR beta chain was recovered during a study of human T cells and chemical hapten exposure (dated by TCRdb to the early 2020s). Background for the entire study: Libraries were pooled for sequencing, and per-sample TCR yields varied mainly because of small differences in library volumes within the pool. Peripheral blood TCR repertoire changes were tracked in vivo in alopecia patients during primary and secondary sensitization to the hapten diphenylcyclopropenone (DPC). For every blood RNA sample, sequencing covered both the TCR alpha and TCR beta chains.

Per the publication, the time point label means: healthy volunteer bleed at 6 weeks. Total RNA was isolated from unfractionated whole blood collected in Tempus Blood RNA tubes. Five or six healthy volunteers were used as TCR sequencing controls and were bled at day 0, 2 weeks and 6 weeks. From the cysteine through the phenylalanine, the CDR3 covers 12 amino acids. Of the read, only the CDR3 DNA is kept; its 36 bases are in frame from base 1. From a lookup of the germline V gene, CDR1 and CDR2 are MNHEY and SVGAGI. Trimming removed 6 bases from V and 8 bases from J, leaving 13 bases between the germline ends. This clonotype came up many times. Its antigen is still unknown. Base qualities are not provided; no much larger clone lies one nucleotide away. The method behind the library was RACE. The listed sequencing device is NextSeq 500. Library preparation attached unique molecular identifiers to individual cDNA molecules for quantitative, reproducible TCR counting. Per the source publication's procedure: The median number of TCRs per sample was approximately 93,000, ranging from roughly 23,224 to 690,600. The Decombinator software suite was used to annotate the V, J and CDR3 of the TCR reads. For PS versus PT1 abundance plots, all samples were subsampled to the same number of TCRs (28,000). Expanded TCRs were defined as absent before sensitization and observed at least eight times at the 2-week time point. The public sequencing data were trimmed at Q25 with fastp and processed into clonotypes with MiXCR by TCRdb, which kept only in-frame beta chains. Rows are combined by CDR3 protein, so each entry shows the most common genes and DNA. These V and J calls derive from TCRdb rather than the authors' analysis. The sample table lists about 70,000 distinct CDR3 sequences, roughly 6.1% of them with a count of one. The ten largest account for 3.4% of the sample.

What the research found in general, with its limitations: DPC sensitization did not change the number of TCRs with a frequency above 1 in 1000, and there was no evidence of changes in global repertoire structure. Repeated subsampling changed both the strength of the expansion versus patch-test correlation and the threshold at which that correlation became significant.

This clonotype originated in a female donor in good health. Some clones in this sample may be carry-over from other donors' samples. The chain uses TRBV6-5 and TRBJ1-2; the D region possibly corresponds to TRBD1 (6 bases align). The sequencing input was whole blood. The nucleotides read TGTGCCAGCAGCCAGGGGCGGGGGGGCTACACCTTC. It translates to CASSQGRGGYTF.